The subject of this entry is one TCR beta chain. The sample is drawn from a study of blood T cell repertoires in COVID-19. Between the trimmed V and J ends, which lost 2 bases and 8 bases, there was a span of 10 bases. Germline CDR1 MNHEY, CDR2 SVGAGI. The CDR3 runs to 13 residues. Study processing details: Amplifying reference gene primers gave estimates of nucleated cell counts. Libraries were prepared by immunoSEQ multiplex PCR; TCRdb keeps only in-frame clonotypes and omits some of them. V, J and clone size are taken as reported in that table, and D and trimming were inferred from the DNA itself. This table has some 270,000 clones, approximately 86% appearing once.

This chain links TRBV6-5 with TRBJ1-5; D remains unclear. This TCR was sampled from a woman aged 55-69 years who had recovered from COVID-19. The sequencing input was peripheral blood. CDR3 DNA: TGTGCCAGCAGTTACCCAGCCGGGGAGCCCCAGCATTTT. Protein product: CASSYPAGEPQHF.